The 4 T cell receptor beta chains presented below share a single source sample, sequenced in a study of blood T cell repertoires in COVID-19. Here immunoSEQ multiplex PCR was the method, and the copy in TCRdb shows in-frame clones only, minus some. This sample carries roughly 300,000 clones, around 85% of them seen once, and the ten largest clones take roughly 12%. Sample: peripheral blood. Every receptor here comes from a woman in her 30s with COVID-19, enrolled during active disease.

V is TRBV4-1 and J is TRBJ2-2; no definite D call. The CDR3 totals 13 residues. The germline V and J ends were trimmed by 1 base and 6 bases, with 6 bases remaining between them. The germline V gene has CDR1 MGHRA and CDR2 YSYEKL. CDR3 DNA: TGCGCCAGCAGCCAAGCCCCTTCCGGGGAGCTGTTTTTT. Translating it yields CASSQAPSGELFF.

In this sample, this clone turned up once. V is TRBV2 and J is TRBJ2-7; tentatively, D is TRBD2 (7 bases). V was clipped by 3 bases and J by 3 bases, with 18 bases between them. CDR1 is SNHLY, CDR2 FYNNEI, per germline. The CDR3 contains 16 residues. In DNA form, the CDR3 reads TGTGCCAGCAGTGAGGGTTTAATAGGGGGGGGCTACGAGCAGTACTTC. Translated, it gives CASSEGLIGGGYEQYF.

The chain recombines TRBV28 with TRBJ2-1, with 11 bases identical to TRBD2. The CDR3 loop spans 15 amino acids. Trimming removed 5 bases from V and 6 bases from J; junction bases left unmatched: 6. CDR1 and CDR2 from the germline V gene are MDHEN and SYDVKM. CDR3 in amino acids: CASSLTSGGLNEQFF. The CDR3 nucleotides read TGTGCCAGCAGTCTAACTAGCGGGGGCCTCAATGAGCAGTTCTTC.

In regard to this clone: A read error may produce the germline difference seen at one junction end. The V and J genes are TRBV20-1 and TRBJ2-7; perhaps TRBD2 as D (6 bases). The CDR3 loop spans 11 amino acids. CDR1 is DFQATT, CDR2 SNEGSKA, per germline (reference sequence). CDR3 residues: CAGPLAYEQYF. Here the CDR3 DNA reads TGTGCGGGACCCCTGGCCTACGAGCAGTACTTC.